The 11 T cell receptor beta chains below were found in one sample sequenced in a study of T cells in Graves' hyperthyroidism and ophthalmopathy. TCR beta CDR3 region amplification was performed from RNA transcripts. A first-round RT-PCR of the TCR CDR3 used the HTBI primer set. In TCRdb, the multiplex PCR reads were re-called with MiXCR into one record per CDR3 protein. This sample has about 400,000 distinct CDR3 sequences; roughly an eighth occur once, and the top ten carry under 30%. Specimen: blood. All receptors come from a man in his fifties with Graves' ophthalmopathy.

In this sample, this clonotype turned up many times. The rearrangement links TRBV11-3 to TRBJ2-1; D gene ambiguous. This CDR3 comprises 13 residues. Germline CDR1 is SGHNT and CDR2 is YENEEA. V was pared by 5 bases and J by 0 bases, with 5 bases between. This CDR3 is CASSVNSYNEQFF. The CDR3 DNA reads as TGTGCCAGCAGCGTAAACTCCTACAATGAGCAGTTCTTC. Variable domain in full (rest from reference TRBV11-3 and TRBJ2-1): EAGVVQSPRYKIIEKKQPVAFWCNPISGHNTLYWYLQNLGQGPELLIRYENEEAVDDSQLPKDRFSAERLKGVDSTLKIQPAELGDSAVYLCASSVNSYNEQFFGPGTRLTVL.

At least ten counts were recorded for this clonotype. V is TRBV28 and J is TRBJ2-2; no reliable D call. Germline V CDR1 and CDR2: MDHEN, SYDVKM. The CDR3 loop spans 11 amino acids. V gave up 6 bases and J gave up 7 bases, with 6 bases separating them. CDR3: CASRFSGELFF. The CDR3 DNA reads TGTGCCAGCAGGTTCAGCGGGGAGCTGTTTTTT.

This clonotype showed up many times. The CDR3 DNA is TGTGCCAGCAGGCCCTTGGGTAATGAGCAGTTCTTC. Encoded protein: CASRPLGNEQFF. This chain uses TRBV12-3 or TRBV12-4 with TRBJ2-1, with D hard to call. CDR3 length: 12 amino acids. Trimming took off 6 bases at V and 7 bases at J, with 10 bases between the two ends.

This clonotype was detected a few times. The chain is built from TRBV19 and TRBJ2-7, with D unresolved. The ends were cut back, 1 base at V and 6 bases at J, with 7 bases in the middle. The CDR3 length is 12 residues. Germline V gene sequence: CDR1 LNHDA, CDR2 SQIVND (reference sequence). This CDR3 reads CASSIAGREQYF. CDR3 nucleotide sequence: TGTGCCAGTAGTATAGCAGGACGCGAGCAGTACTTC.

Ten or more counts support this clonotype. The CDR3 sequence is CSARELAGNTDTQYF. The DNA for the CDR3 is TGCAGTGCTAGGGAACTAGCGGGTAACACAGATACGCAGTATTTT. This chain joins TRBV20-1 and TRBJ2-3, with TRBD2 identical over 9 bases. V lost 3 bases, J lost 2 bases, and 6 bases stayed unmatched. Germline CDR1 DFQATT, CDR2 SNEGSKA (reference sequence). This CDR3 is built from 15 residues.

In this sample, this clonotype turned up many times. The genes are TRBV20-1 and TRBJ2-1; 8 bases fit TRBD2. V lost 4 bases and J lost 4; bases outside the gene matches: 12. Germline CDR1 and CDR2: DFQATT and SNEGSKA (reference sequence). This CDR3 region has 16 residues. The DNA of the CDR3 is TGCAGTGCTATCCTTCCGAATAGCGGGGCGTACAATGAGCAGTTCTTC. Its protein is CSAILPNSGAYNEQFF.

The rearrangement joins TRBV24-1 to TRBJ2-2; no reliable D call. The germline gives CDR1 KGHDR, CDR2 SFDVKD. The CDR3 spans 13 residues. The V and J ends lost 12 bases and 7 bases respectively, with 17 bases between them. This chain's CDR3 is CAARPSVGGELFF. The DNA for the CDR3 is TGTGCCGCTAGGCCTTCAGTAGGCGGGGAGCTGTTTTTT.

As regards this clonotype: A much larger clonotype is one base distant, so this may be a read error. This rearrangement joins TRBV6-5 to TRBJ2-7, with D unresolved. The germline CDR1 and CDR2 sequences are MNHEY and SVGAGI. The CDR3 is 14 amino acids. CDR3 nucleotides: TGTGCCAGCTGTTACTTTCTTGCGGCCCACGAGCAGTACTTC. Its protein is CASCYFLAAHEQYF.

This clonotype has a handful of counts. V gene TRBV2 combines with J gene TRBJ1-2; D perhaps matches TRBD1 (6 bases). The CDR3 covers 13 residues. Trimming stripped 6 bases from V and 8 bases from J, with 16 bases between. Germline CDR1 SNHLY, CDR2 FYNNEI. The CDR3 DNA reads TGTGCCAGCAGGATTATTTGGGGGGCGGGCTACACCTTC. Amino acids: CASRIIWGAGYTF.

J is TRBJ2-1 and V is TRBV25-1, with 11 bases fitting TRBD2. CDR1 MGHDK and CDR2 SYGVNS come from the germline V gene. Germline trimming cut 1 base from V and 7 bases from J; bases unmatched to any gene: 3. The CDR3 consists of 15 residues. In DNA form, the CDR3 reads TGTGCCAGCAGTGAATTCACTAGCGGGAGAAATGAGCAGTTCTTC. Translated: CASSEFTSGRNEQFF. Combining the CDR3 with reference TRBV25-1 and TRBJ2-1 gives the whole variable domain EADIYQTPRYLVIGTGKKITLECSQTMGHDKMYWYQQDPGMELHLIHYSYGVNSTEKGDLSSESTVSRIRTEHFPLTLESARPSHTSQYLCASSEFTSGRNEQFFGPGTRLTVL.

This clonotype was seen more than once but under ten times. This chain's CDR3 is CASSMGQSLAGGRETQYF. In nucleotides, the CDR3 is TGTGCCAGTAGTATGGGGCAGAGTTTAGCGGGAGGCCGAGAGACCCAGTACTTC. The rearrangement links TRBV19 to TRBJ2-5; the match to TRBD2 covers 10 bases. This CDR3 region has 18 residues. J gave up 4 bases and V 3 bases, and 14 bases lay outside the gene matches. CDR1 is LNHDA and CDR2 is SQIVND in the germline V gene (reference sequence).